This T cell receptor beta chain originates from a study of PD-1 blockade in classical Hodgkin lymphoma. The germline CDR1 and CDR2 sequences are MNHEY and SMNVEV (reference sequence). Trimming took off 4 bases at V and 11 bases at J, with 14 bases between the two ends. This CDR3 region has 12 residues. The time point denotes: cycle 4 day 1 (C4D1), after more than five weeks of nivolumab. Every patient was affected by relapse after autologous stem cell transplantation, while exposure to brentuximab vedotin was not uniform. This clone was seen more than once but under ten times. Clones were read by immunoSEQ multiplex PCR, and TCRdb kept only the in-frame ones, dropping some. The table has approximately 65,000 clones, roughly 89% seen once.

The sequenced sample was peripheral blood mononuclear cells (PBMCs), obtained before the fourth cycle of nivolumab. The chain recombines TRBV27 with TRBJ1-1, with a weak D call TRBD1 (6 bases). The receptor's source is a human donor with classical Hodgkin lymphoma. The CDR3 DNA follows: TGTGCCAGCAGTTACACGGGGGGGCATGCTTTCTTT. This translates into CASSYTGGHAFF.